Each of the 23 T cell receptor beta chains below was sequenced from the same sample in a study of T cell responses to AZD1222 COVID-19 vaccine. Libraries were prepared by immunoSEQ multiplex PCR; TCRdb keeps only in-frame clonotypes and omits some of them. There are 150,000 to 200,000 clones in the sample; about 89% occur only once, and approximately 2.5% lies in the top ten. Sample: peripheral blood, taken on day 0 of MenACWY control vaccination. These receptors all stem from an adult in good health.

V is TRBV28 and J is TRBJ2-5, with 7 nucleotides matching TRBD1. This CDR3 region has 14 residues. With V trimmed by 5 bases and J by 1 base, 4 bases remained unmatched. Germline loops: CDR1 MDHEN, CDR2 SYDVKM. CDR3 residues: CASSRQGPQETQYF. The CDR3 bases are TGTGCCAGCAGTCGACAGGGTCCCCAAGAGACCCAGTACTTC.

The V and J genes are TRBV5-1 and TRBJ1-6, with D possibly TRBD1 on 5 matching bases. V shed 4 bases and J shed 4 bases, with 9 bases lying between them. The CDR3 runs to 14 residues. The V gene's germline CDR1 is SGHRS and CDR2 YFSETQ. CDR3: CASSPDSYNSPLHF. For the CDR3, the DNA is TGCGCCAGCAGCCCCGACAGTTATAATTCACCCCTCCACTTT.

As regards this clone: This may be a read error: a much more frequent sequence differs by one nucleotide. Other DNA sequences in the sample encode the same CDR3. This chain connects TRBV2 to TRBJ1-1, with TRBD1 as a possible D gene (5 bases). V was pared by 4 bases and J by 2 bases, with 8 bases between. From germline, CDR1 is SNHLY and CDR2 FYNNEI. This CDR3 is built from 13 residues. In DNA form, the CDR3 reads TGTGCCAGCAGTGGGCAGGGAAACACTGAAGCTTTCTTT. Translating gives CASSGQGNTEAFF.

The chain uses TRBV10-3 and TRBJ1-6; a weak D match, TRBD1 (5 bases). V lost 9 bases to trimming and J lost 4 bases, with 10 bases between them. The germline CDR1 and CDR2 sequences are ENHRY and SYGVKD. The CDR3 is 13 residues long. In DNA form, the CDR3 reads TGTGCCATTACAGACAGTTATAATTCACCCCTCCACTTT. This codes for CAITDSYNSPLHF.

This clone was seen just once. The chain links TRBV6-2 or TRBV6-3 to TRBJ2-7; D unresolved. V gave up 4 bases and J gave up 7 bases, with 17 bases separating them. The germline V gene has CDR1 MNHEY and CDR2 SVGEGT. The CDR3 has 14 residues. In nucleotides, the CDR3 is TGTGCCAGCAGTTCGCCTATCCAAGACTGGGAGCAGTACTTC. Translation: CASSSPIQDWEQYF.

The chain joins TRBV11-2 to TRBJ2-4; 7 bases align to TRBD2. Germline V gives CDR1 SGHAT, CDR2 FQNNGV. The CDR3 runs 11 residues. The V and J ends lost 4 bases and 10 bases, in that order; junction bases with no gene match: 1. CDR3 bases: TGTGCCAGCAGCTCGGGGGGAATTCAGTACTTC. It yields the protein CASSSGGIQYF.

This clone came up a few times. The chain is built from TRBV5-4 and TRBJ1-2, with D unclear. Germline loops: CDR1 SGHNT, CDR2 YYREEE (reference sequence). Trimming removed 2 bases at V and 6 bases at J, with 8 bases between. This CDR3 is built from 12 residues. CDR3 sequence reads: CASSFSGDGYTF. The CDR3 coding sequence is TGTGCCAGCAGCTTCAGCGGGGATGGCTACACCTTC.

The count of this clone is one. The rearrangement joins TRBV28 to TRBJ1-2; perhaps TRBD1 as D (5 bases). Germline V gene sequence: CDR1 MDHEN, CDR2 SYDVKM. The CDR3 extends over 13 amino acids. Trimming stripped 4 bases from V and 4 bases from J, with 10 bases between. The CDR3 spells CASSSFGTYGYTF. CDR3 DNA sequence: TGTGCCAGCAGTTCTTTCGGGACCTATGGCTACACCTTC.

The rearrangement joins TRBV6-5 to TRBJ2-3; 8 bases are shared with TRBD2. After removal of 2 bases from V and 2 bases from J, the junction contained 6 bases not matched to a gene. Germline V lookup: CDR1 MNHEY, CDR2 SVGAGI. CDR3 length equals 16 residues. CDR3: CASSYRGLDFTDTQYF. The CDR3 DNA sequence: TGTGCCAGCAGTTACCGGGGACTAGATTTCACAGATACGCAGTATTTT.

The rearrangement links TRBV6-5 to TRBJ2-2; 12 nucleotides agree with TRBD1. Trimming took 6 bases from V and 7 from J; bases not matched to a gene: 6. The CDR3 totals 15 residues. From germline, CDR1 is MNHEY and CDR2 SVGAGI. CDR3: CASRGDRGRIGELFF. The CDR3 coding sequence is TGTGCCAGCAGAGGGGACAGGGGGCGCATCGGGGAGCTGTTTTTT.

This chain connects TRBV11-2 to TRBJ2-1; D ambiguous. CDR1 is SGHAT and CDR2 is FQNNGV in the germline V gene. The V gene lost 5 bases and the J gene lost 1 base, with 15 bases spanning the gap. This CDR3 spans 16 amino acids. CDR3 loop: CASSRPPDASYNEQFF. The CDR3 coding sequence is TGTGCCAGCAGCCGGCCCCCGGACGCTTCCTACAATGAGCAGTTCTTC.

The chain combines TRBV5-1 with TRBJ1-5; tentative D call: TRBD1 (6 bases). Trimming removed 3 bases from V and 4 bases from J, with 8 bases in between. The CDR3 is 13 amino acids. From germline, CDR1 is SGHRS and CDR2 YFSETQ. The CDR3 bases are TGCGCCAGCAGCTCTCAGGGGAATCAGCCCCAGCATTTT. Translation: CASSSQGNQPQHF.

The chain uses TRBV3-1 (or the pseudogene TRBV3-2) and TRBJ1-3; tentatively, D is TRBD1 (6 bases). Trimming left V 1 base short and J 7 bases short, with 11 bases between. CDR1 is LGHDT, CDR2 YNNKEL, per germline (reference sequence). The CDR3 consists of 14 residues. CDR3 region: CASSQGTGSNTIYF. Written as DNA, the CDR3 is TGTGCCAGCAGCCAAGGAACAGGGAGTAACACCATATATTTT.

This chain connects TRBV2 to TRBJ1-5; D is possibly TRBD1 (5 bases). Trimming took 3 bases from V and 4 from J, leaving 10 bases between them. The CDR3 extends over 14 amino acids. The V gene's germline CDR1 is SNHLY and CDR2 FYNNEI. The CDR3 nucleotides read TGTGCCAGCAGTGACAGGGTGGGGAATCAGCCCCAGCATTTT. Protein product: CASSDRVGNQPQHF. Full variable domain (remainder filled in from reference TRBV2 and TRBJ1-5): EPEVTQTPSHQVTQMGQEVILRCVPISNHLYFYWYRQILGQKVEFLVSFYNNEISEKSEIFDDQFSVERPDGSNFTLKIRSTKLEDSAMYFCASSDRVGNQPQHFGDGTRLSIL.

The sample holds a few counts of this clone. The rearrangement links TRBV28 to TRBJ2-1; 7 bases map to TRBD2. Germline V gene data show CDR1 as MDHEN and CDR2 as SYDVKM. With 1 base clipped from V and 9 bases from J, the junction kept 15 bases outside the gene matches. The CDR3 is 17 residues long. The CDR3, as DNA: TGTGCCAGCAGTTTATCTGGCCCCCTGGGGCGGGGGAGTGAGCAGTTCTTC. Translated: CASSLSGPLGRGSEQFF.

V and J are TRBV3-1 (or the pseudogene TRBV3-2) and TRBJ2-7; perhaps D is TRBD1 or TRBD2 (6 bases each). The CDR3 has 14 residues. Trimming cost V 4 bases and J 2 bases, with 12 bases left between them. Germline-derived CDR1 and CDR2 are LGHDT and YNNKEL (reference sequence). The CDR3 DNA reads TGTGCCAGCAGCCTCGGAGGGGGTGCCTACGAGCAGTACTTC. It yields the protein CASSLGGGAYEQYF.

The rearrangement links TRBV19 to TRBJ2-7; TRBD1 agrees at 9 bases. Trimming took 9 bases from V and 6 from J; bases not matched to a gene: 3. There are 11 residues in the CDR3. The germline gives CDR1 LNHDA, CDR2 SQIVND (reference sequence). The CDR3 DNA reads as TGTGCCAGCGGGACAGGGAGCGAGCAGTACTTC. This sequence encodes CASGTGSEQYF.

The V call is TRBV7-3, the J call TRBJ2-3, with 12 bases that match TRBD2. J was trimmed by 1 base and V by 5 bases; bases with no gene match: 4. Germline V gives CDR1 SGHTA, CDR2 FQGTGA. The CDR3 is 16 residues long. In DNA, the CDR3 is TGTGCCAGCAGCGGGGGACTAGCGGGTGGCACAGATACGCAGTATTTT. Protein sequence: CASSGGLAGGTDTQYF.

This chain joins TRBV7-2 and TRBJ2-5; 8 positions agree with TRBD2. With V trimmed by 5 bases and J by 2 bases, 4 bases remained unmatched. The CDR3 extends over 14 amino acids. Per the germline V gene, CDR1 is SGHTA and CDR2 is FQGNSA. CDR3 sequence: CASSVRGGQETQYF. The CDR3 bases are TGTGCCAGCAGCGTACGGGGGGGGCAAGAGACCCAGTACTTC.

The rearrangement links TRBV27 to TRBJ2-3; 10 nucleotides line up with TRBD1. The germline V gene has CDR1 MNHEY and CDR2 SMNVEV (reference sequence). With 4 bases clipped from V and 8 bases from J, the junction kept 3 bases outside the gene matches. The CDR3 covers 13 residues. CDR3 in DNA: TGTGCCAGCAGTTCGACAGGGGGCCCTACGCAGTATTTT. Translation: CASSSTGGPTQYF.

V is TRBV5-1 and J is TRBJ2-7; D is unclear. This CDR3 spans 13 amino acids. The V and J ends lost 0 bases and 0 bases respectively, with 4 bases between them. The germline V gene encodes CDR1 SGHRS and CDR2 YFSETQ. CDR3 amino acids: CASSLEFSYEQYF. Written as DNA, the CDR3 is TGCGCCAGCAGCTTGGAATTCTCCTACGAGCAGTACTTC.

CDR3 sequence: CASSLGGRGEETQYF. In DNA, the CDR3 is TGTGCCAGCAGCTTAGGTGGCAGGGGAGAGGAGACCCAGTACTTC. The chain couples TRBV7-6 to TRBJ2-5; possible D gene TRBD1, 6 bases. The V and J ends lost 1 base and 5 bases respectively, with 14 bases between them. The CDR3 runs 15 residues. Germline V gene lookup returns CDR1 SGHVS and CDR2 FNYEAQ.

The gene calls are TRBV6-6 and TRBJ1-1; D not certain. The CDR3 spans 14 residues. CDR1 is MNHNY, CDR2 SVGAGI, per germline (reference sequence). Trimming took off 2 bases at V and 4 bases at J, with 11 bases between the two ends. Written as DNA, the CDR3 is TGTGCCAGCAGTTACATGCCGGGCGGCACTGAAGCTTTCTTT. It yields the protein CASSYMPGGTEAFF.